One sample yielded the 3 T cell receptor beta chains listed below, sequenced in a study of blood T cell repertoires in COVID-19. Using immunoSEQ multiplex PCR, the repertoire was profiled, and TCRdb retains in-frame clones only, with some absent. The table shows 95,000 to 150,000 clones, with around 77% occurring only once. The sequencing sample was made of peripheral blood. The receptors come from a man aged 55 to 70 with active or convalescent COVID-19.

CDR3 sequence: CASTTSGGPEVADTQYF. The CDR3 nucleotides are TGTGCCAGCACAACTAGCGGAGGACCCGAGGTCGCAGATACGCAGTATTTT. The chain carries TRBV28 and TRBJ2-3; 8 nucleotides align to TRBD2. The CDR3 runs 17 residues. From germline, CDR1 is MDHEN and CDR2 SYDVKM. V was clipped by 7 bases and J by 4 bases; unmatched bases: 16.

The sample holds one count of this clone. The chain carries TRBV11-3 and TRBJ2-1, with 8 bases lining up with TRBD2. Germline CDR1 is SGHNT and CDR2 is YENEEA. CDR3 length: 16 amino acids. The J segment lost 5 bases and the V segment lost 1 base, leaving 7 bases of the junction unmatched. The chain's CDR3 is CASSLAGLAGHNEQFF. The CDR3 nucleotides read TGTGCCAGCAGCTTAGCTGGGCTAGCGGGTCACAATGAGCAGTTCTTC.

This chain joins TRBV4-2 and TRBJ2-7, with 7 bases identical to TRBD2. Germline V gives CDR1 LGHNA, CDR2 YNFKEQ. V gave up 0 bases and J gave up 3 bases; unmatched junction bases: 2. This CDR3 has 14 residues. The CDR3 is CASSQEGGVYEQYF. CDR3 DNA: TGTGCCAGCAGCCAAGAGGGGGGGGTCTACGAGCAGTACTTC.